Following are 20 T cell receptor beta chains from one sample sequenced in a study of CD8 T cells in Susac syndrome (dated by TCRdb to the late 2010s). The library was built by means of the immunoSEQ multiplex PCR assay. RNA was extracted using the RNeasy kit, and about 0.5 to 1 ug of the RNA was reverse transcribed with random hexamers. TCRdb's own reprocessing of the public reads used fastp at Q25 and MiXCR and kept productive beta chains. Entries that share a CDR3 protein sequence are merged under the most common genes and DNA. A total of a few hundred thousand distinct CDR3 sequences appear in this sample, 80% to 95% of them only once. The ten largest account for less than 0.075% of the sample. Material for sequencing was CD4+ T cells from PBMCs. The receptor set was obtained from a human donor with multiple sclerosis.

CDR3 coding DNA: TGTGCCAGCAGGATTCTACAGGGGGACACTGAAGCTTTCTTT. It yields the protein CASRILQGDTEAFF. The V and J genes are TRBV6-5 and TRBJ1-1; 8 nucleotides line up with TRBD1. Germline CDR1 reads MNHEY; CDR2 reads SVGAGI. The CDR3 covers 14 residues. Unmatched junction bases numbered 6, after V lost 6 bases and J lost 3 bases.

The count of this clonotype is one. This chain joins TRBV5-4 and TRBJ2-1; no clear D. V gave up 0 bases and J gave up 8 bases, with 6 bases separating them. This CDR3 contains 12 residues. Per germline, CDR1 SGHNT and CDR2 YYREEE (reference sequence). The CDR3 spells CASSLANDEQFF. Written as DNA, the CDR3 is TGTGCCAGCAGCTTGGCCAACGATGAGCAGTTCTTC. Full variable domain (remainder filled in from reference TRBV5-4 and TRBJ2-1): ETGVTQSPTHLIKTRGQQVTLRCSSQSGHNTVSWYQQALGQGPQFIFQYYREEENGRGNFPPRFSGLQFPNYSSELNVNALELDDSALYLCASSLANDEQFFGPGTRLTVL.

This clonotype appeared a single time. V usage is TRBV19 and J usage is TRBJ1-2; perhaps TRBD1 as D (5 bases). The germline V gene has CDR1 LNHDA and CDR2 SQIVND (reference sequence). Trimming took off 5 bases at V and 0 bases at J, with 10 bases between the two ends. The CDR3 length is 14 residues. As DNA, the CDR3 is TGTGCCAGTAGTCCAGGGACCGCTAACTATGGCTACACCTTC. Encoded protein: CASSPGTANYGYTF. The full variable domain, with the rest looked up from reference TRBV19 and TRBJ1-2, is DGGITQSPKYLFRKEGQNVTLSCEQNLNHDAMYWYRQDPGQGLRLIYYSQIVNDFQKGDIAEGYSVSREKKESFPLTVTSAQKNPTAFYLCASSPGTANYGYTFGSGTRLTVV.

The rearrangement uses TRBV18 and TRBJ2-7; 8 nucleotides agree with TRBD2. J was trimmed by 0 bases and V by 5 bases; bases with no gene match: 3. Germline V gene lookup returns CDR1 KGHSH and CDR2 LQKENI. The CDR3 spans 14 residues. The CDR3 reads CASSTGGDSYEQYF. CDR3 nucleotide sequence: TGTGCCAGCTCAACGGGGGGGGACTCCTACGAGCAGTACTTC.

This clonotype appeared once. This chain joins TRBV29-1 and TRBJ2-7; TRBD1 matches at 7 bases. Germline loops: CDR1 SQVTM, CDR2 ANQGSEA. The V gene end was trimmed by 7 bases and the J gene end by 2 bases; junction bases not matched to a gene: 11. The CDR3 has 14 amino acids. The CDR3 DNA sequence: TGCAGCGCTGGGGCAGGGGGATTCCCCTACGAGCAGTACTTC. It encodes CSAGAGGFPYEQYF.

The genes are TRBV29-1 and TRBJ1-2; 8 bases map to TRBD1. The CDR3 consists of 15 residues. J lost 2 bases, V lost 0 bases, and 5 bases had no gene match. The germline V gene has CDR1 SQVTM and CDR2 ANQGSEA. This chain's CDR3 is CSVEDTGGLNYGYTF. The CDR3 DNA reads as TGCAGCGTTGAAGATACAGGGGGTTTGAACTATGGCTACACCTTC.

The chain couples TRBV6-1 to TRBJ2-2; the D gene is possibly TRBD1 (6 bases). The V end was cut by 6 bases, the J end by 1 base, with 6 bases between. The germline gives CDR1 MNHNS, CDR2 SASEGT. This CDR3 spans 13 amino acids. The CDR3 DNA reads as TGTGCCAGCAGACAGGGGAACACCGGGGAGCTGTTTTTT. Protein sequence: CASRQGNTGELFF.

For this clonotype: One end of the junction varies from germline; a read error may be responsible. The rearrangement uses TRBV12-3 or TRBV12-4 and TRBJ1-4; 7 bases agree with TRBD1. This CDR3 has 13 amino acids. The DNA of the CDR3 is TGTGCCAGCAGTGGACAGGATAATGAAAAACTGTTGTTT. Translation: CASSGQDNEKLLF.

CDR3 residues: CASRTGGPGYGYTF. In nucleotides, the CDR3 is TGTGCCAGCAGGACAGGGGGCCCGGGCTATGGCTACACCTTC. The chain recombines TRBV2 with TRBJ1-2; 10 positions agree with TRBD1. CDR1 is SNHLY and CDR2 is FYNNEI in the germline V gene. The J segment lost 4 bases and the V segment lost 6 bases, leaving 5 bases of the junction unmatched. The CDR3 sequence is 14 residues long.

The chain links TRBV9 to TRBJ2-5; 10 bases fit TRBD2. Trimming took 2 bases from V and 4 from J; bases not matched to a gene: 8. The CDR3 extends over 16 amino acids. Germline CDR1 is SGDLS and CDR2 is YYNGEE. For the CDR3, the DNA is TGTGCCAGCAGCGTTGAAGGGACTAGCGTGGTAGAGACCCAGTACTTC. Amino acid sequence: CASSVEGTSVVETQYF. Full variable domain (remainder filled in from reference TRBV9 and TRBJ2-5): DSGVTQTPKHLITATGQRVTLRCSPRSGDLSVYWYQQSLDQGLQFLIQYYNGEERAKGNILERFSAQQFPDLHSELNLSSLELGDSALYFCASSVEGTSVVETQYFGPGTRLLVL.

This chain links TRBV3-1 with TRBJ2-7; no clear D gene. This CDR3 contains 14 residues. Looked up from germline, CDR1 is LGHDT and CDR2 is YNNKEL (reference sequence). Deletions cut 2 bases from V and 6 bases from J, with 14 bases between. CDR3 nucleotide sequence: TGTGCCAGCAGCCAACCGACTGGCACAGTCGAGCAGTACTTC. Translated, it gives CASSQPTGTVEQYF.

The chain is built from TRBV9 and TRBJ1-6, with a weak D call TRBD1 (5 bases). Germline V gives CDR1 SGDLS, CDR2 YYNGEE. CDR3 size: 14 residues. V was trimmed by 4 bases and J by 5 bases, leaving 10 bases between them. CDR3 residues: CASSLQGNNSPLHF. In DNA, the CDR3 is TGTGCCAGCAGCTTGCAGGGAAATAATTCACCCCTCCACTTT.

The V gene is TRBV6-5, the J gene TRBJ2-5, with 15 bases identical to TRBD2. With V trimmed by 2 bases and J by 5 bases, 6 bases remained unmatched. Per the germline V gene, CDR1 is MNHEY and CDR2 is SVGAGI. The CDR3 runs to 17 residues. CDR3 amino acids: CASSYGLAGGPGETQYF. CDR3 coding DNA: TGTGCCAGCAGTTACGGACTAGCGGGGGGGCCCGGGGAGACCCAGTACTTC.

CDR3 sequence reads: CASSFGQKNTEAFF. CDR3 bases: TGTGCCAGCAGCTTCGGACAGAAGAACACTGAAGCTTTCTTT. The rearrangement links TRBV7-8 to TRBJ1-1, with a tentative D call TRBD1 (6 bases). The CDR3 is made up of 14 amino acids. V was clipped by 3 bases and J by 1 base, with 9 bases between them. Germline V gene data show CDR1 as SGHVS and CDR2 as FQNEAQ.

This chain joins TRBV4-2 and TRBJ1-1; 7 bases match TRBD1. Germline V gene data show CDR1 as LGHNA and CDR2 as YNFKEQ. V dropped 4 bases and J dropped 4; count of bases not matched to a gene: 6. This CDR3 region has 14 residues. The CDR3 coding sequence is TGTGCCAGCAGCCGAGAAACAGGGGCCACTGAAGCTTTCTTT. Translation: CASSRETGATEAFF.

This CDR3 is CASSLDNSYEQYF. The CDR3 DNA follows: TGTGCCAGCAGCTTGGACAATTCCTACGAGCAGTACTTC. The V gene is TRBV5-6, the J gene TRBJ2-7, with D uncertain. The V and J ends lost 0 bases and 1 base respectively, with 5 bases between them. CDR1 SGHDT and CDR2 YYEEEE come from the germline V gene. CDR3 size: 13 residues. Based on the CDR3 plus reference TRBV5-6 and TRBJ2-7, the full variable domain is DAGVTQSPTHLIKTRGQQVTLRCSPKSGHDTVSWYQQALGQGPQFIFQYYEEEERQRGNFPDRFSGHQFPNYSSELNVNALLLGDSALYLCASSLDNSYEQYFGPGTRLTVT.

This clonotype came up once. The rearrangement links TRBV3-1 to TRBJ1-6, with D possibly TRBD1 on 5 matching bases. CDR1 is LGHDT and CDR2 is YNNKEL in the germline V gene (reference sequence). Trimming took 4 bases from V and 7 from J, leaving 14 bases between them. The CDR3 runs 15 residues. The chain's CDR3 is CASSPRDGGNSPLHF. The CDR3 DNA is TGTGCCAGCAGCCCCCGGGACGGGGGGAATTCACCCCTCCACTTT.

For the CDR3, the DNA is TGCGCCAGCAGATCACGGACTGGAAACACCATATATTTT. It codes for CASRSRTGNTIYF. The J gene is TRBJ1-3, the V gene TRBV5-1; no clear D. Germline V gene lookup returns CDR1 SGHRS and CDR2 YFSETQ. The CDR3 consists of 13 residues. The V end was cut by 5 bases, the J end by 2 bases, with 8 bases between. Full variable domain (outside the CDR3, taken from reference TRBV5-1 and TRBJ1-3): KAGVTQTPRYLIKTRGQQVTLSCSPISGHRSVSWYQQTPGQGLQFLFEYFSETQRNKGNFPGRFSGRQFSNSRSEMNVSTLELGDSALYLCASRSRTGNTIYFGEGSWLTVV.

The chain couples TRBV5-1 to TRBJ2-7; 8 bases are shared with TRBD2. The CDR3 sequence is 14 residues long. Trimming at V came to 5 bases and at J to 2 bases, leaving 6 bases not matched to a gene. Germline V gene sequence: CDR1 SGHRS, CDR2 YFSETQ. CDR3 nucleotides: TGCGCCAGCAGTAGCGGGACTCCCGCCTACGAGCAGTACTTC. It encodes CASSSGTPAYEQYF.

The rearrangement uses TRBV20-1 and TRBJ1-1; TRBD1 agrees at 7 bases. The CDR3 length is 12 residues. Germline V gene sequence: CDR1 DFQATT, CDR2 SNEGSKA (reference sequence). The V and J ends lost 0 bases and 10 bases, in that order; junction bases with no gene match: 5. CDR3 in DNA: TGCAGTGCTAGAGACGCAGGGGGTACAGCTTTCTTT. Amino acids: CSARDAGGTAFF.